This T cell receptor beta chain was documented in a study of T-cell memory formation after mild COVID-19. Study-wide context: TCR clusters were mostly confined to one donor each.

This CDR3 comprises 15 residues. After removal of 2 bases from V and 3 bases from J, the junction contained 5 bases not matched to a gene. The germline V gene has CDR1 SGDLS and CDR2 YYNGEE. TCRdb re-derived calls from the 5' RACE reads in MiXCR, one entry per CDR3 protein. The sample has about 400,000 distinct CDR3 sequences, more than 20% seen once. Specimen: PBMCs or a T cell subset sorted from them (not recorded which). The clonotype originates from an adult woman who had mild COVID-19 (a few samples of this study predate the infection). Cell type and time point are not known. The chain has TRBV9 and TRBJ2-1, with TRBD1 matching over 7 bases. The CDR3 protein is CASSVWDSNYNEQFF. CDR3 nucleotides: TGTGCCAGCAGCGTTTGGGACAGCAACTACAATGAGCAGTTCTTC. The full variable domain, with the rest looked up from reference TRBV9 and TRBJ2-1, is DSGVTQTPKHLITATGQRVTLRCSPRSGDLSVYWYQQSLDQGLQFLIQYYNGEERAKGNILERFSAQQFPDLHSELNLSSLELGDSALYFCASSVWDSNYNEQFFGPGTRLTVL.